The next 21 T cell receptor beta chains were all read from a single sample in a study of lymphopenia after photon versus proton radiotherapy (dated by TCRdb to about 2019). Library construction relied on the immunoSEQ multiplex PCR assay. Entries here come from immuneACCESS through TCRdb and include only in-frame sequences with V and J called. Some clones fail to appear in such tables; in the studies checked, an unresolved V gene covers under half of the shortfall, and the cause of the remainder is unknown. Within this sample are about 160,000 clones, with more than 85% of them counted one time only. About 4.7% of the sample goes to the ten largest clones. This material consisted of peripheral blood, taken from a patient treated with photon-based radiotherapy. The receptors shown here come from a man in his forties or fifties with gastric cancer.

V is TRBV9 and J is TRBJ2-1; the match to TRBD2 covers 10 bases. Losses at the gene ends were 4 bases for V and 5 bases for J; bases not matched to a gene: 6. Germline V lookup: CDR1 SGDLS, CDR2 YYNGEE. This CDR3 is 15 amino acids long. The CDR3 region is CASSPTSGTHNEQFF. The DNA for the CDR3 is TGTGCCAGCAGCCCCACTAGCGGGACACACAATGAGCAGTTCTTC. Full variable domain (outside the CDR3, taken from reference TRBV9 and TRBJ2-1): DSGVTQTPKHLITATGQRVTLRCSPRSGDLSVYWYQQSLDQGLQFLIQYYNGEERAKGNILERFSAQQFPDLHSELNLSSLELGDSALYFCASSPTSGTHNEQFFGPGTRLTVL.

The chain has TRBV4-3 and TRBJ1-1; no firm D call. Germline assignment: CDR1 LGHNA and CDR2 YSLEER. This CDR3 has 19 amino acids. Trimming shortened V by 2 bases and J by 0 bases, and 22 bases separated the two germline ends. The CDR3 spells CASSQHPSDVWAMNTEAFF. The CDR3, as DNA: TGCGCCAGCAGCCAACACCCTAGTGACGTTTGGGCCATGAACACTGAAGCTTTCTTT.

The rearrangement uses TRBV18 and TRBJ1-3; D is ambiguous. The V end lost 2 bases, the J end lost 2 bases, and 7 bases lay between the germline ends. This CDR3 is built from 14 residues. Germline assignment: CDR1 KGHSH and CDR2 LQKENI. The CDR3 DNA follows: TGTGCCAGCTCACCAACAGTCACTGGAAACACCATATATTTT. Residues: CASSPTVTGNTIYF. The whole variable domain, filled in from reference TRBV18 and TRBJ1-3, reads NAGVMQNPRHLVRRRGQEARLRCSPMKGHSHVYWYRQLPEEGLKFMVYLQKENIIDESGMPKERFSAEFPKEGPSILRIQQVVRGDSAAYFCASSPTVTGNTIYFGEGSWLTVV.

This clone showed up just once. V gene TRBV5-5 combines with J gene TRBJ2-6, with 10 bases matching TRBD1. In germline, CDR1 is SGHKS, CDR2 YYEKEE (reference sequence). The length of the CDR3 is 20 residues. The J segment lost 2 bases and the V segment lost 1 base, leaving 12 bases of the junction unmatched. In DNA, the CDR3 is TGTGCCAGCAGCTTGACCCCCGGGACAGGGGAGTTGCCTGGGGCCAACGTCCTGACTTTC. It is translated as CASSLTPGTGELPGANVLTF.

V gene TRBV6-5 combines with J gene TRBJ2-7; TRBD1 might be the D (6 bases). The CDR3 contains 15 residues. The V gene's germline CDR1 is MNHEY and CDR2 SVGAGI. V was cut by 0 bases and J by 1 base, with 10 bases left in between. The CDR3 bases are TGTGCCAGCAGTTACTCGAGAGGGGGTTCCTACGAGCAGTACTTC. Encoded protein: CASSYSRGGSYEQYF.

The chain carries TRBV28 and TRBJ2-5, with no clear D. The ends were cut back, 3 bases at V and 5 bases at J, with 7 bases in the middle. CDR3 length: 12 amino acids. CDR1 MDHEN and CDR2 SYDVKM come from the germline V gene. The DNA of the CDR3 is TGTGCCAGCAGTTTCAGATTGGAGACCCAGTACTTC. This encodes CASSFRLETQYF.

V is TRBV27 and J is TRBJ2-1, with D uncertain. Germline CDR1 is MNHEY and CDR2 is SMNVEV (reference sequence). The CDR3 runs 14 residues. V was shortened by 6 bases and J by 7 bases, with 16 bases between the two germline ends. The CDR3 DNA is TGTGCCAGCAGGACCTTGGGATTAGAAAATGAGCAGTTCTTC. It translates to CASRTLGLENEQFF.

The rearrangement links TRBV7-9 to TRBJ2-5; 8 bases are shared with TRBD2. V lost 2 bases, J lost 4 bases, and 3 bases stayed unmatched. From germline, CDR1 is SEHNR and CDR2 FQNEAQ (reference sequence). This CDR3 has 14 residues. CDR3 nucleotide sequence: TGTGCCAGCAGCTTAAGGACTAGCAGAGAGACCCAGTACTTC. This translates into CASSLRTSRETQYF.

The chain employs TRBV28 and TRBJ2-7, with 8 bases identical to TRBD1. There are 15 residues in the CDR3. V dropped 2 bases and J dropped 3; count of bases not matched to a gene: 6. Germline CDR1 MDHEN, CDR2 SYDVKM. The CDR3 spells CASSLAGGADYEQYF. CDR3 in DNA: TGTGCCAGCAGTTTAGCAGGGGGCGCGGACTACGAGCAGTACTTC.

V usage is TRBV30 and J usage is TRBJ1-4; 7 bases are shared with TRBD1. Trimming took 3 bases from V and 5 from J; bases not matched to a gene: 6. Germline values: CDR1 GTSNPN, CDR2 SVGIG (reference sequence). The CDR3 consists of 14 residues. The CDR3: CAWRRDSKNEKLFF. In nucleotides, the CDR3 is TGTGCCTGGAGGAGGGACAGTAAGAATGAAAAACTGTTTTTT.

The chain has TRBV4-2 and TRBJ2-7; 11 positions agree with TRBD2. CDR1 is LGHNA and CDR2 is YNFKEQ in the germline V gene. This CDR3 comprises 17 residues. Trimming at V came to 9 bases and at J to 1 base, leaving 14 bases not matched to a gene. The CDR3 DNA sequence: TGTGCCAGTTCCCTAGCGGGAGGACGAAGGAATTCCTACGAGCAGTACTTC. Its protein product is CASSLAGGRRNSYEQYF.

This clone has a single count. The V and J genes are TRBV11-2 and TRBJ2-1, with D uncertain. This CDR3 has 14 residues. Germline CDR1 SGHAT, CDR2 FQNNGV. Between the trimmed V and J ends, which lost 4 bases and 3 bases, there was a span of 10 bases. CDR3 amino acids: CASSSSRSYNEQFF. CDR3 nucleotide sequence: TGTGCCAGCAGCTCCTCCCGTAGCTACAATGAGCAGTTCTTC. The full variable domain, completed using reference TRBV11-2 and TRBJ2-1, is EAGVAQSPRYKIIEKRQSVAFWCNPISGHATLYWYQQILGQGPKLLIQFQNNGVVDDSQLPKDRFSAERLKGVDSTLKIQPAKLEDSAVYLCASSSSRSYNEQFFGPGTRLTVL.

This CDR3 reads CASSSHRGWFF. In DNA, the CDR3 is TGTGCCAGCAGTTCCCACAGGGGGTGGTTCTTC. The chain has TRBV28 and TRBJ2-1; 8 nucleotides align to TRBD1. Germline CDR1 and CDR2: MDHEN and SYDVKM. The CDR3 is 11 amino acids. The V and J ends lost 4 bases and 15 bases, in that order; junction bases with no gene match: 5.

The J gene is TRBJ2-3, the V gene TRBV2; 14 nucleotides line up with TRBD2. The CDR3 runs to 16 residues. CDR1 and CDR2 from the germline V gene are SNHLY and FYNNEI. The V and J ends lost 8 bases and 3 bases, in that order; junction bases with no gene match: 7. CDR3 loop: CASGPGLAGETDTQYF. In DNA, the CDR3 is TGTGCCAGCGGCCCGGGACTAGCGGGAGAGACAGATACGCAGTATTTT.

This chain connects TRBV6-5 to TRBJ2-1, with TRBD2 as a possible D gene (6 bases). V was cut by 4 bases and J by 5 bases, with 18 bases left in between. In germline, CDR1 is MNHEY, CDR2 SVGAGI. The length of the CDR3 is 16 residues. In DNA, the CDR3 is TGTGCCAGCAGTTTCTCACTAGCTCGTAGTCACAATGAGCAGTTCTTC. Amino acid sequence: CASSFSLARSHNEQFF.

This sequence joins TRBV19 and TRBJ2-3; D is possibly TRBD1 (5 bases). The V gene lost 3 bases and the J gene lost 1 base, with 11 bases spanning the gap. The CDR3 sequence is 15 residues long. CDR1 is LNHDA and CDR2 is SQIVND in the germline V gene (reference sequence). In DNA, the CDR3 is TGTGCCAGTAGTATCTCAGGGTCTCGCACAGATACGCAGTATTTT. Translation gives CASSISGSRTDTQYF. The variable domain in full, with the rest retrieved from reference TRBV19 and TRBJ2-3, is DGGITQSPKYLFRKEGQNVTLSCEQNLNHDAMYWYRQDPGQGLRLIYYSQIVNDFQKGDIAEGYSVSREKKESFPLTVTSAQKNPTAFYLCASSISGSRTDTQYFGPGTRLTVL.

This rearrangement joins TRBV2 to TRBJ2-4; TRBD1 matches at 8 bases. After removal of 7 bases from V and 9 bases from J, the junction contained 8 bases not matched to a gene. The CDR3 covers 13 residues. Per the germline V gene, CDR1 is SNHLY and CDR2 is FYNNEI. DNA of the CDR3: TGTGCCAGCAAACAGGGGGAAGACGGCATTCAGTACTTC. Translating gives CASKQGEDGIQYF.

V gene TRBV4-1 combines with J gene TRBJ2-7, with D perhaps matching TRBD1 or TRBD2 (5 bases each). V was cut by 1 base and J by 4 bases, with 14 bases left in between. Germline lookup yields CDR1 MGHRA and CDR2 YSYEKL. The CDR3 is 15 amino acids. As DNA, the CDR3 is TGCGCCAGCAGCCAAGTTGAGGGGTTCGGGTACGAGCAGTACTTC. Its translation: CASSQVEGFGYEQYF.

V usage is TRBV11-2 and J usage is TRBJ1-2; possibly TRBD1 for D (5 bases). This CDR3 is 14 amino acids long. The V end was cut by 1 base, the J end by 4 bases, with 10 bases between. Germline lookup yields CDR1 SGHAT and CDR2 FQNNGV. The CDR3 sequence: CASSLGGRSYGYTF. In nucleotides, the CDR3 is TGTGCCAGCAGCTTAGGGGGGAGATCCTATGGCTACACCTTC.

V gene TRBV9 combines with J gene TRBJ2-1, with 8 bases fitting TRBD2. The V segment lost 0 bases and the J segment 6 bases; nucleotides outside the gene matches: 8. Germline CDR1 reads SGDLS; CDR2 reads YYNGEE. The CDR3 is 16 residues long. CDR3 sequence (DNA): TGTGCCAGCAGCGTAGTAGTTAGCGGGATTGGCAATGAGCAGTTCTTC. Protein sequence: CASSVVVSGIGNEQFF.

The V and J genes are TRBV10-1 and TRBJ2-1; TRBD1 aligns across 9 bases. The germline V gene has CDR1 WNHNN and CDR2 SYGVQD (reference sequence). V lost 7 bases and J lost 7; bases outside the gene matches: 5. CDR3 length equals 13 residues. CDR3 in DNA: TGCGCCAGCAAGACAGGGGGTGGGAATGAGCAGTTCTTC. Residues: CASKTGGGNEQFF.